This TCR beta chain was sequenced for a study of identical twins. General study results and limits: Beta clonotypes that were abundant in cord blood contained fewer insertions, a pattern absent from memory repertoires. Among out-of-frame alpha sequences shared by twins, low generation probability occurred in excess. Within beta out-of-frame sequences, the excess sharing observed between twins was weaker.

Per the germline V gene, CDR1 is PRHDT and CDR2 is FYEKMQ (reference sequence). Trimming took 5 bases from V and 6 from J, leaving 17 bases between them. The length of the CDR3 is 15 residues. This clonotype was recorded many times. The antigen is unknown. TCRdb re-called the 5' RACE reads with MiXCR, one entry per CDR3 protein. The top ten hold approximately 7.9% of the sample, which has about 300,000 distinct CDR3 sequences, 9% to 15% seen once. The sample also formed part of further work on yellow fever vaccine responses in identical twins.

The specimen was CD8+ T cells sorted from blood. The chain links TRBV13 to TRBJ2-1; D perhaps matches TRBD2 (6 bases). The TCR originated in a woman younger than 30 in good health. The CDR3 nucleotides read TGTGCCAGCAGCCAGGGACTTGACCCGTTCAATGAGCAGTTCTTC. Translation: CASSQGLDPFNEQFF. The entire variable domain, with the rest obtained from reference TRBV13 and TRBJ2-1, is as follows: AAGVIQSPRHLIKEKRETATLKCYPIPRHDTVYWYQQGPGQDPQFLISFYEKMQSDKGSIPDRFSAQQFSDYHSELNMSSLELGDSALYFCASSQGLDPFNEQFFGPGTRLTVL.